Following are 18 T cell receptor beta chains from one sample sequenced in a study of shared clonotypes between healthy human individuals. Data came from immunoSEQ multiplex PCR; TCRdb stores just in-frame clones and leaves some out. The table shows millions of clones, with roughly 95% occurring only once. Sequencing input: naive CD4+ T cells sorted from blood. Subset specified: CD45RA+ positively selected. These receptors came from a man aged 18 to 30 in good health.

V gene TRBV10-2 combines with J gene TRBJ2-7; 10 bases line up with TRBD2. CDR1 and CDR2 from the germline V gene are WSHSY and SAAADI. Losses at the gene ends were 6 bases for V and 1 base for J; bases not matched to a gene: 6. The CDR3 has 15 amino acids. The CDR3 loop is CASRLNSGRSYEQYF. In DNA form, the CDR3 reads TGCGCCAGCAGATTAAATAGCGGGAGGTCCTACGAGCAGTACTTC.

V gene TRBV6-6 combines with J gene TRBJ2-1; 7 nucleotides line up with TRBD2. Germline values: CDR1 MNHNY, CDR2 SVGAGI (reference sequence). CDR3 size: 14 residues. After removal of 7 bases from V and 3 bases from J, the junction contained 6 bases not matched to a gene. The CDR3 DNA reads as TGTGCCAGCATGGTGGGGGGGAACTACAATGAGCAGTTCTTC. Translation gives CASMVGGNYNEQFF.

The chain uses TRBV19 and TRBJ2-3; no clear D. The germline V and J ends were trimmed by 5 bases and 4 bases, with 4 bases remaining between them. Germline V gene lookup returns CDR1 LNHDA and CDR2 SQIVND (reference sequence). This CDR3 region has 11 residues. CDR3 nucleotides: TGTGCCAGTAGTCTTTCAGATACGCAGTATTTT. It specifies CASSLSDTQYF.

This clone was seen just once. This chain uses TRBV10-2 with TRBJ1-1; D ambiguous. The ends were cut back, 5 bases at V and 1 base at J, with 17 bases in the middle. This CDR3 comprises 16 residues. Per the germline V gene, CDR1 is WSHSY and CDR2 is SAAADI. The CDR3 sequence is CASSYPEARPNTEAFF. The CDR3 nucleotides read TGCGCCAGCAGTTACCCAGAGGCAAGGCCGAACACTGAAGCTTTCTTT.

This rearrangement joins TRBV11-2 to TRBJ2-7; the D is unclear. Germline V CDR1 and CDR2: SGHAT, FQNNGV. This CDR3 has 16 residues. Trimming stripped 6 bases from V and 0 bases from J, with 18 bases between. Written as DNA, the CDR3 is TGTGCCAGCAGTCTACTATGGCACACGTCCTCCTACGAGCAGTACTTC. Its translation: CASSLLWHTSSYEQYF.

As regards this clone: The sample holds other DNA sequences that translate to the same CDR3. CDR3 amino acids: CASSPSDGNTEAFF. In DNA, the CDR3 is TGTGCCAGCTCACCTTCGGACGGTAACACTGAAGCTTTCTTT. The chain has TRBV18 and TRBJ1-1; D not certain. Germline V gene data show CDR1 as KGHSH and CDR2 as LQKENI. The CDR3 runs to 14 residues. V was shortened by 3 bases and J by 2 bases, with 10 bases between the two germline ends.

This sequence joins TRBV6-1 and TRBJ1-4; D is ambiguous. Trimming pared 2 bases from V and 7 bases from J, leaving 11 bases between. There are 14 residues in the CDR3. Looked up from germline, CDR1 is MNHNS and CDR2 is SASEGT. The CDR3, as DNA: TGTGCCAGCAGTGAACAAACGAGGGCTGAAAAACTGTTTTTT. It is translated as CASSEQTRAEKLFF.

In its sample, this clone was seen once. The CDR3 nucleotides read TGTGCCTGGAGTTCAGGTTCCTGGGGAAACACCATATATTTT. This translates into CAWSSGSWGNTIYF. The V gene is TRBV30, the J gene TRBJ1-3, with D unresolved. V was pared by 2 bases and J by 4 bases, with 12 bases between. Germline CDR1 is GTSNPN and CDR2 is SVGIG (reference sequence). The CDR3 loop spans 14 amino acids.

The genes are TRBV6-5 and TRBJ1-6; a weak D match, TRBD1 (6 bases). Looked up from germline, CDR1 is MNHEY and CDR2 is SVGAGI. The CDR3 has 15 residues. Trimming cost V 4 bases and J 5 bases, with 12 bases left between them. The CDR3 here is CASSFRGSNNSPLHF. The CDR3 DNA is TGTGCCAGCAGTTTCAGGGGCTCGAATAATTCACCCCTCCACTTT.

The rearrangement links TRBV7-6 to TRBJ2-7, with no clear D. From germline, CDR1 is SGHVS and CDR2 FNYEAQ. V dropped 4 bases and J dropped 0 bases, with 10 bases sitting between them. The CDR3 consists of 14 residues. The CDR3 here is CASSYPASSYEQYF. In DNA, the CDR3 is TGTGCCAGCAGCTACCCTGCGAGCTCCTACGAGCAGTACTTC.

The rearrangement joins TRBV9 to TRBJ2-3; possibly TRBD1 or TRBD2 for D (5 bases each). Germline lookup yields CDR1 SGDLS and CDR2 YYNGEE. CDR3 length: 18 residues. V lost 0 bases and J lost 1, with 18 bases in between. The CDR3 protein is CASSVGPGGRERTDTQYF. Written as DNA, the CDR3 is TGTGCCAGCAGCGTAGGTCCCGGTGGCAGGGAGCGCACAGATACGCAGTATTTT.

Notes on this clone: This sample also contains other DNA sequences that code for the same CDR3. The V call is TRBV6-5, the J call TRBJ2-3; D remains unclear. Germline V lookup: CDR1 MNHEY, CDR2 SVGAGI. V lost 2 bases and J lost 1, with 4 bases in between. This CDR3 region has 13 residues. The CDR3 DNA reads as TGTGCCAGCAGTTACGTCGGCACAGATACGCAGTATTTT. Its protein is CASSYVGTDTQYF.

Concerning this clone itself: Other DNA sequences from this sample encode an identical CDR3 as well. J is TRBJ2-5 and V is TRBV5-1, with no clear D. This CDR3 comprises 12 residues. V was trimmed by 0 bases and J by 5 bases, leaving 5 bases between them. CDR1 is SGHRS, CDR2 YFSETQ, per germline. CDR3 amino acids: CASSLGPETQYF. For the CDR3, the DNA is TGCGCCAGCAGCTTGGGCCCCGAGACCCAGTACTTC.

The CDR3 bases are TGCGCCAGCAGCTTAGTAGCGGGGATACCGAATTCACCCCTCCACTTT. It codes for CASSLVAGIPNSPLHF. This chain connects TRBV5-1 to TRBJ1-6; no definite D call. The CDR3 length is 16 residues. Looked up from germline, CDR1 is SGHRS and CDR2 is YFSETQ. With 2 bases removed from V and 7 bases from J, the gap between germline ends came to 16 bases.

This clone was detected a few times. This chain joins TRBV7-2 and TRBJ2-7; no reliable D call. Trimming removed 5 bases at V and 0 bases at J, with 5 bases between. CDR3 length: 12 residues. Per the germline V gene, CDR1 is SGHTA and CDR2 is FQGNSA. Here the CDR3 DNA reads TGTGCCAGCAGCCAAAGCTCCTACGAGCAGTACTTC. Encoded protein: CASSQSSYEQYF.

The chain uses TRBV9 and TRBJ1-5; no clear D gene. Deletions cut 2 bases from V and 0 bases from J, with 9 bases between. Germline-derived CDR1 and CDR2 are SGDLS and YYNGEE. The CDR3 contains 15 residues. CDR3 nucleotide sequence: TGTGCCAGCAGCGTCTTTGAGATTAGCAATCAGCCCCAGCATTTT. Its translation: CASSVFEISNQPQHF.

This chain uses TRBV4-3 with TRBJ2-1; 10 bases are a match to TRBD2. In germline, CDR1 is LGHNA, CDR2 YSLEER. The V segment lost 0 bases and the J segment 7 bases; nucleotides outside the gene matches: 9. This CDR3 has 17 residues. CDR3 DNA sequence: TGCGCCAGCAGCCAAGAAATCCTAGCGGGAGTCGGAAATGAGCAGTTCTTC. Encoded protein: CASSQEILAGVGNEQFF.

The V gene is TRBV5-1, the J gene TRBJ1-1, with 9 bases identical to TRBD1. The CDR3 consists of 16 residues. J was trimmed by 6 bases and V by 0 bases; bases with no gene match: 9. Germline V gene sequence: CDR1 SGHRS, CDR2 YFSETQ. The CDR3 loop reads CASSLGTGVAAAEAFF. CDR3 DNA: TGCGCCAGCAGCTTGGGGACAGGGGTGGCTGCCGCTGAAGCTTTCTTT.